The 15 T cell receptor beta chains reported below all come from one sample, sequenced in a study of blood T cell repertoires in COVID-19. Here immunoSEQ multiplex PCR was the method, and the copy in TCRdb shows in-frame clones only, minus some. The data show a few hundred thousand clones, around nine tenths seen once. Source material: peripheral blood. The source is a man aged 55 to 69 who had recovered from COVID-19.

The CDR3 loop is CASSVVPGGQSSNTGELFF. CDR3 sequence (DNA): TGTGCCAGCAGCGTAGTGCCGGGAGGGCAATCATCGAACACCGGGGAGCTGTTTTTT. The chain uses TRBV9 and TRBJ2-2; 8 nucleotides align to TRBD2. J lost 0 bases, V lost 0 bases, and 10 bases had no gene match. This CDR3 region has 19 residues. Per germline, CDR1 SGDLS and CDR2 YYNGEE.

V and J are TRBV7-9 and TRBJ1-1; D may be TRBD1 (5 bases). V was trimmed by 6 bases and J by 6 bases, leaving 17 bases between them. The length of the CDR3 is 14 residues. Germline V gene sequence: CDR1 SEHNR, CDR2 FQNEAQ (reference sequence). The CDR3 region is CASRVGGTQAEAFF. The CDR3 DNA reads as TGTGCCAGCAGAGTGGGGGGGACCCAGGCTGAAGCTTTCTTT.

CDR3 sequence (DNA): TGTGCCAGCAGTGCACTTAACACTGAAGCTTTCTTT. Translation gives CASSALNTEAFF. The chain carries TRBV25-1 and TRBJ1-1; D not certain. Looked up from germline, CDR1 is MGHDK and CDR2 is SYGVNS. The CDR3 is 12 amino acids. V was cut by 4 bases and J by 2 bases, with 5 bases left in between.

The genes are TRBV7-8 and TRBJ2-7; TRBD1 is a possible D gene (5 bases). The V gene lost 1 base and the J gene lost 5 bases, with 6 bases spanning the gap. Germline V gene sequence: CDR1 SGHVS, CDR2 FQNEAQ. The CDR3 has 12 amino acids. This CDR3 reads CASSLEGNEQYF. The CDR3 coding sequence is TGTGCCAGCAGCTTAGAGGGGAACGAGCAGTACTTC. The variable domain in full, completed from reference TRBV7-8 and TRBJ2-7, reads GAGVSQSPRYKVAKRGQDVALRCDPISGHVSLFWYQQALGQGPEFLTYFQNEAQLDKSGLPSDRFFAERPEGSVSTLKIQRTQQEDSAVYLCASSLEGNEQYFGPGTRLTVT.

This clone was counted once. The genes are TRBV7-3 and TRBJ2-7; D gene ambiguous. CDR1 and CDR2 (germline): SGHTA, FQGTGA. The CDR3 extends over 11 amino acids. Trimming shortened V by 7 bases and J by 10 bases, and 14 bases separated the two germline ends. The CDR3 sequence is CASIPFFGQYF. CDR3 sequence (DNA): TGTGCCAGCATCCCTTTCTTTGGCCAGTACTTC.

This rearrangement joins TRBV5-1 to TRBJ2-1, with 8 bases identical to TRBD2. Germline lookup yields CDR1 SGHRS and CDR2 YFSETQ. This CDR3 spans 18 amino acids. The ends lost 4 bases at V and 6 bases at J; junction bases unmatched: 18. CDR3 DNA: TGCGCCAGCAGCCAAGTCCAGAGCGGGAGACCGAGGTCCAATGAGCAGTTCTTC. Translating gives CASSQVQSGRPRSNEQFF.

This clone is a singleton in its sample. The chain employs TRBV2 and TRBJ2-7, with D maybe TRBD1 (6 bases). Germline V CDR1 and CDR2: SNHLY, FYNNEI. Trimming stripped 8 bases from V and 11 bases from J, with 19 bases between. The CDR3 contains 12 residues. Here the CDR3 DNA reads TGTGCCAGCCCCCCCCTCGGAGAGGGGGAGTACTTC. Residues: CASPPLGEGEYF.

Points on this clone: This CDR3 is also generated by other DNA sequences in the sample. The V call is TRBV5-1, the J call TRBJ2-3; 10 bases align to TRBD1. Germline lookup yields CDR1 SGHRS and CDR2 YFSETQ. J was trimmed by 5 bases and V by 2 bases; bases with no gene match: 2. This CDR3 has 14 amino acids. The CDR3 loop reads CASSLGQGGDTQYF. The CDR3 coding sequence is TGCGCCAGCAGCTTAGGACAGGGGGGAGATACGCAGTATTTT.

As to this clone: This sample includes further DNA sequences coding for the same CDR3. The rearrangement links TRBV5-1 to TRBJ1-6; D is perhaps TRBD1 (6 bases). From germline, CDR1 is SGHRS and CDR2 YFSETQ. This CDR3 spans 14 amino acids. The V end lost 4 bases, the J end lost 5 bases, and 10 bases lay between the germline ends. The CDR3 region is CASSLGQNNSPLHF. The CDR3 DNA is TGCGCCAGCAGCCTTGGACAGAATAATTCACCCCTCCACTTT.

This chain uses TRBV6-5 with TRBJ1-1; 9 nucleotides align to TRBD1. The CDR3 runs 14 residues. J gave up 4 bases and V 5 bases, and 5 bases lay outside the gene matches. Germline assignment: CDR1 MNHEY and CDR2 SVGAGI. CDR3 sequence: CASSRGQGSTEAFF. In DNA, the CDR3 is TGTGCCAGCAGTAGGGGACAGGGTAGCACTGAAGCTTTCTTT.

The chain combines TRBV19 with TRBJ1-1; tentative D call: TRBD1 (5 bases). Per germline, CDR1 LNHDA and CDR2 SQIVND (reference sequence). Trimming cost V 5 bases and J 5 bases, with 15 bases left between them. The CDR3 spans 14 residues. The CDR3 loop is CASSSRERGTEAFF. CDR3 bases: TGTGCCAGTAGTTCTAGGGAGCGGGGGACTGAAGCTTTCTTT.

The chain recombines TRBV6-2 or TRBV6-3 with TRBJ1-1, with a tentative D call TRBD1 (6 bases). The ends were cut back, 2 bases at V and 1 base at J, with 17 bases in the middle. The CDR3 is made up of 17 amino acids. CDR1 and CDR2 from the germline V gene are MNHEY and SVGEGT. The CDR3 sequence: CASSYNGGLQRNTEAFF. CDR3 bases: TGTGCCAGCAGTTACAACGGGGGGCTGCAACGGAACACTGAAGCTTTCTTT.

CDR3 amino acids: CASSRWDRNNEQFF. CDR3 nucleotide sequence: TGTGCCAGCAGCCGATGGGACAGGAACAATGAGCAGTTCTTC. The V and J genes are TRBV5-6 and TRBJ2-1; 8 nucleotides agree with TRBD1. Germline V lookup: CDR1 SGHDT, CDR2 YYEEEE. The CDR3 covers 14 residues. V was clipped by 4 bases and J by 5 bases; unmatched bases: 5.

This chain connects TRBV10-3 to TRBJ2-3; D is possibly TRBD1 (6 bases). The CDR3 extends over 14 amino acids. Germline V gene data show CDR1 as ENHRY and CDR2 as SYGVKD. V was trimmed by 10 bases and J by 4 bases, leaving 18 bases between them. CDR3 in amino acids: CATQDRIKADTQYF. The CDR3 DNA is TGTGCCACTCAGGACAGAATTAAAGCAGATACGCAGTATTTT.

CDR3 sequence reads: CASSYGTKDGYTF. The CDR3 region has the DNA TGTGCCAGCAGTTACGGGACAAAAGATGGCTACACCTTC. The chain is built from TRBV6-6 and TRBJ1-2, with a weak D call TRBD1 (6 bases). The CDR3 is made up of 13 amino acids. In germline, CDR1 is MNHNY, CDR2 SVGAGI (reference sequence). V was trimmed by 2 bases and J by 6 bases, leaving 10 bases between them.